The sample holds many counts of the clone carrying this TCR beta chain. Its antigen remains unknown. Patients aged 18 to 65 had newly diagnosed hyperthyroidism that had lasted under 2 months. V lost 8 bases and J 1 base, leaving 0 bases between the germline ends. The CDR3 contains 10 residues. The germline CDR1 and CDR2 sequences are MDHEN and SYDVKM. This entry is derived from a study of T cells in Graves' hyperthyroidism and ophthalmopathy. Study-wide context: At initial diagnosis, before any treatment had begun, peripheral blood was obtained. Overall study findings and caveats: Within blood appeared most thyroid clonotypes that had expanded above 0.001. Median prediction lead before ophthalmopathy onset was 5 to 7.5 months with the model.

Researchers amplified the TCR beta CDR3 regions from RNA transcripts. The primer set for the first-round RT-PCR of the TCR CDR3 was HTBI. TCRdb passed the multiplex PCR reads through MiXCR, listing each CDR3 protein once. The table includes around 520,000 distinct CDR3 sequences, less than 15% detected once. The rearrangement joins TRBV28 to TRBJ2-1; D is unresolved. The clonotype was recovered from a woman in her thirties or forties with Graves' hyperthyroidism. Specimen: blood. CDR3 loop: CASSYNEQFF. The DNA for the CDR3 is TGTGCCAGCTCCTACAATGAGCAGTTCTTC.